This T cell receptor (beta chain) was profiled in a study of blood T cell repertoires in COVID-19. Study at large: Donors in the United States, Italy and Spain gave samples during acute or convalescent COVID-19. In each case, the material was cDNA or gDNA derived from T cells, B-cell-depleted T cells, or PBMCs.

This clone was seen more than once but under ten times. In the authors' workflow: Using reference gene primer amplification, nucleated cell counts were estimated. The assay was immunoSEQ multiplex PCR, and TCRdb's table has in-frame clones only and misses some. V, J and clone size are taken as reported in that table, and D and trimming were inferred from the DNA itself. The sample lists more than 95,000 clones, 75% to 90% seen once, with about 11% in the top ten. Germline-derived CDR1 and CDR2 are SGHRS and YFSETQ. V dropped 4 bases and J dropped 2; count of bases not matched to a gene: 8. CDR3 length: 16 amino acids.

Sequencing was carried out using peripheral blood. The TCR was taken from a human donor in a cohort sampled during active COVID-19. The chain carries TRBV5-1 and TRBJ2-3; TRBD1 matches at 9 bases. CDR3 DNA sequence: TGCGCCAGCAGCCCACAGGGGGCGATGAACACAGATACGCAGTATTTT. It specifies CASSPQGAMNTDTQYF.